These 31 T cell receptor beta chains came from one sample sequenced in a study of shared clonotypes between healthy human individuals. TCRdb keeps only in-frame clones here, not all; method: immunoSEQ multiplex PCR. The table shows millions of clones, with 93% occurring only once. The naive CD8 population came from CD45RO-negative cells selected for CCR7, without terminally differentiated effector memory CD45RA+ cells. Sequencing used naive CD8+ T cells from PBMCs. The receptor set was obtained from a man aged 18 to 35 in good health. Some clones in this sample may be carry-over from other donors' samples.

This clone appeared once. Other DNA sequences in the same sample also yield this CDR3. V usage is TRBV27 and J usage is TRBJ2-2, with D uncertain. The CDR3 sequence is 13 residues long. From germline, CDR1 is MNHEY and CDR2 SMNVEV (reference sequence). With 2 bases removed from V and 4 bases from J, the gap between germline ends came to 5 bases. In DNA, the CDR3 is TGTGCCAGCAGTTTAACGGTCACCGGGGAGCTGTTTTTT. Translated, it gives CASSLTVTGELFF.

This clone was seen only once. The chain recombines TRBV19 with TRBJ2-5; tentatively, D is TRBD2 (6 bases). The CDR3 has 14 residues. Trimming left V 4 bases short and J 2 bases short, with 11 bases between. Germline values: CDR1 LNHDA, CDR2 SQIVND (reference sequence). This CDR3 reads CASSTGDWQETQYF. The CDR3 nucleotides read TGTGCCAGTAGTACCGGGGACTGGCAAGAGACCCAGTACTTC. The whole variable domain, remainder taken from reference TRBV19 and TRBJ2-5, is DGGITQSPKYLFRKEGQNVTLSCEQNLNHDAMYWYRQDPGQGLRLIYYSQIVNDFQKGDIAEGYSVSREKKESFPLTVTSAQKNPTAFYLCASSTGDWQETQYFGPGTRLLVL.

The chain couples TRBV6-5 to TRBJ1-1; 8 positions match TRBD1. Trimming removed 6 bases from V and 8 bases from J; junction bases left unmatched: 14. The germline gives CDR1 MNHEY, CDR2 SVGAGI. CDR3 length: 15 residues. CDR3 in amino acids: CASSPVRQGAWEAFF. For the CDR3, the DNA is TGTGCCAGCAGCCCCGTTAGGCAGGGGGCTTGGGAAGCTTTCTTT.

The chain recombines TRBV9 with TRBJ2-7; either TRBD1 or TRBD2 may supply D (6 bases each). Germline CDR1 reads SGDLS; CDR2 reads YYNGEE. With 4 bases removed from V and 4 bases from J, the gap between germline ends came to 18 bases. The CDR3 length is 15 residues. The CDR3 coding sequence is TGTGCCAGCAGCTTACGACTGGAAGGGGGGTACGAGCAGTACTTC. Protein sequence: CASSLRLEGGYEQYF.

The chain employs TRBV4-3 and TRBJ1-1; weak D call: TRBD1 (6 bases). The germline gives CDR1 LGHNA, CDR2 YSLEER. The germline V and J ends were trimmed by 2 bases and 6 bases, with 13 bases remaining between them. The CDR3 has 14 amino acids. The CDR3 reads CASSQFLGGAEAFF. Written as DNA, the CDR3 is TGCGCCAGCAGCCAATTTCTAGGGGGGGCTGAAGCTTTCTTT.

The V call is TRBV2, the J call TRBJ2-7, with D hard to call. The germline V gene encodes CDR1 SNHLY and CDR2 FYNNEI. Trimming left V 1 base short and J 0 bases short, with 16 bases between. The CDR3 has 17 residues. CDR3 coding DNA: TGTGCCAGCAGTGAAGTTCACCCAGCGAAAAGCTCCTACGAGCAGTACTTC. Protein sequence: CASSEVHPAKSSYEQYF.

This clone appeared a single time. V gene TRBV15 combines with J gene TRBJ1-3; TRBD1 might be the D (6 bases). The germline gives CDR1 LNHNV, CDR2 YYDKDF (reference sequence). V was clipped by 5 bases and J by 2 bases, with 19 bases between them. This CDR3 spans 17 amino acids. Here the CDR3 reads CATSFEVGGLPGNTIYF. CDR3 DNA: TGTGCCACCAGCTTTGAAGTAGGGGGTCTGCCTGGAAACACCATATATTTT.

Note on this clone: At the DNA level, this CDR3 is encoded by other sequences in the same sample as well. This chain uses TRBV4-3 with TRBJ1-2; D gene ambiguous. In germline, CDR1 is LGHNA, CDR2 YSLEER. The CDR3 consists of 14 residues. V lost 1 base to trimming and J lost 1 base, with 7 bases between them. CDR3 sequence (DNA): TGCGCCAGCAGCCAAGGAACTGGTAACTATGGCTACACCTTC. It specifies CASSQGTGNYGYTF.

The chain joins TRBV7-2 to TRBJ1-2; 8 bases are a match to TRBD1. CDR1 SGHTA and CDR2 FQGNSA come from the germline V gene. V shed 6 bases, J shed 3 bases, and the junction held 3 bases outside the gene matches. There are 13 residues in the CDR3. The CDR3 DNA sequence: TGTGCCAGCAGACCAGGGGGCGACTATGGCTACACCTTC. It specifies CASRPGGDYGYTF.

This chain joins TRBV12-5 and TRBJ1-1; 10 positions match TRBD1. Germline CDR1 is LGHNT and CDR2 is FRNRAP. The length of the CDR3 is 14 residues. J was trimmed by 8 bases and V by 7 bases; bases with no gene match: 10. The chain's CDR3 is CASAPDRGWREAFF. The CDR3 nucleotides are TGTGCTAGTGCCCCGGACAGGGGGTGGCGGGAAGCTTTCTTT.

The chain uses TRBV28 and TRBJ2-4; 7 bases fit TRBD1. V was pared by 6 bases and J by 3 bases, with 8 bases of the junction left unmatched. CDR3 size: 15 residues. Looked up from germline, CDR1 is MDHEN and CDR2 is SYDVKM. CDR3 amino acids: CASSPGDRVKNIQYF. The DNA for the CDR3 is TGTGCCAGCAGCCCGGGCGACAGGGTCAAAAACATTCAGTACTTC.

This chain uses TRBV4-1 with TRBJ1-3; D call uncertain. CDR1 and CDR2 (germline): MGHRA, YSYEKL. This CDR3 comprises 13 residues. Trimming left V 0 bases short and J 7 bases short, with 7 bases between. CDR3: CASSQENRNTIYF. CDR3 bases: TGCGCCAGCAGCCAAGAAAACCGGAACACCATATATTTT.

This chain links TRBV6-1 with TRBJ2-7; perhaps D is TRBD1 or TRBD2 (6 bases each). The CDR3 is 14 residues long. Germline V gene lookup returns CDR1 MNHNS and CDR2 SASEGT. Trimming cost V 4 bases and J 5 bases, with 15 bases left between them. This chain's CDR3 is CASSVTRGWNEQYF. CDR3 sequence (DNA): TGTGCCAGCAGTGTGACTAGGGGGTGGAACGAGCAGTACTTC.

Points on this clone: Other DNA sequences in this sample translate to the same CDR3. The rearrangement uses TRBV28 and TRBJ2-1, with D maybe TRBD2 (5 bases). Deletions cut 6 bases from V and 10 bases from J, with 13 bases between. This CDR3 spans 12 amino acids. Germline CDR1 and CDR2: MDHEN and SYDVKM. The CDR3 here is CASSFSEGEQFF. CDR3 in DNA: TGTGCCAGCAGCTTCTCCGAGGGCGAGCAGTTCTTC.

This rearrangement joins TRBV28 to TRBJ2-1; D tentatively reads TRBD1 or TRBD2 (5 bases each). There are 16 residues in the CDR3. Germline lookup yields CDR1 MDHEN and CDR2 SYDVKM. Trimming stripped 0 bases from V and 3 bases from J, with 12 bases between. As DNA, the CDR3 is TGTGCCAGCAGTTTATGGGGGGAGAGGAACTACAATGAGCAGTTCTTC. This gives the protein CASSLWGERNYNEQFF.

This chain connects TRBV6-6 to TRBJ1-2; D call uncertain. Trimming stripped 2 bases from V and 4 bases from J, with 17 bases between. This CDR3 has 16 amino acids. Germline CDR1 is MNHNY and CDR2 is SVGAGI (reference sequence). The CDR3 sequence: CASSYAGEQPGYGYTF. Here the CDR3 DNA reads TGTGCCAGCAGTTACGCGGGCGAGCAGCCGGGCTATGGCTACACCTTC.

The J gene is TRBJ2-7, the V gene TRBV9, with unresolved D. The CDR3 loop spans 15 amino acids. Between the trimmed V and J ends, which lost 4 bases and 1 base, there was a span of 15 bases. Germline loops: CDR1 SGDLS, CDR2 YYNGEE. The CDR3 loop reads CASSPTDRGSYEQYF. The CDR3 DNA is TGTGCCAGCAGCCCCACGGACCGAGGATCCTACGAGCAGTACTTC.

This chain uses TRBV6-6 with TRBJ1-4, with TRBD1 matching over 8 bases. The V gene end was trimmed by 0 bases and the J gene end by 8 bases; junction bases not matched to a gene: 5. The CDR3 is made up of 15 amino acids. The germline CDR1 and CDR2 sequences are MNHNY and SVGAGI (reference sequence). The CDR3 DNA follows: TGTGCCAGCAGTTACTCCGGGCAGGGGGCCGAAAAACTGTTTTTT. Residues: CASSYSGQGAEKLFF.

The rearrangement uses TRBV9 and TRBJ2-1, with 7 bases identical to TRBD1. The germline gives CDR1 SGDLS, CDR2 YYNGEE. V was pared by 4 bases and J by 3 bases, with 7 bases of the junction left unmatched. The length of the CDR3 is 15 residues. The CDR3 DNA sequence: TGTGCCAGCAGCCCCAAACAGGGGAGCTACAATGAGCAGTTCTTC. Translated, it gives CASSPKQGSYNEQFF.

The table lists this clone with a count of one. The rearrangement joins TRBV14 to TRBJ1-1; D is perhaps TRBD1 (5 bases). Germline assignment: CDR1 SGHDN and CDR2 FVKESK. The CDR3 loop spans 14 amino acids. Trimming took off 2 bases at V and 2 bases at J, with 9 bases between the two ends. CDR3 DNA: TGTGCCAGCAGCCAACAGGGACTCAACACTGAAGCTTTCTTT. Its translation: CASSQQGLNTEAFF.

The rearrangement joins TRBV11-2 to TRBJ1-1; TRBD1 is a possible D gene (6 bases). V was pared by 4 bases and J by 6 bases, with 21 bases between. The CDR3 is 16 residues long. The V gene's germline CDR1 is SGHAT and CDR2 FQNNGV. The CDR3 loop reads CASSSVAGAQGPEAFF. For the CDR3, the DNA is TGTGCCAGCAGCTCAGTTGCGGGGGCACAGGGCCCTGAAGCTTTCTTT.

DNA of the CDR3: TGTGCCAGCACCCCAACTAGCGAAGGGACCCAGTACTTC. This gives the protein CASTPTSEGTQYF. The rearrangement uses TRBV9 and TRBJ2-5, with 7 bases fitting TRBD2. This CDR3 is built from 13 residues. The V gene's germline CDR1 is SGDLS and CDR2 YYNGEE. V shed 6 bases and J 7 bases; nucleotides not matched to a gene: 9.

CDR3 sequence reads: CASSPGPNGYTF. In nucleotides, the CDR3 is TGTGCCAGCAGCCCAGGGCCAAATGGCTACACCTTC. The V call is TRBV7-9, the J call TRBJ1-2; possibly TRBD1 for D (5 bases). Trimming took off 5 bases at V and 6 bases at J, with 10 bases between the two ends. Germline values: CDR1 SEHNR, CDR2 FQNEAQ (reference sequence). This CDR3 spans 12 amino acids. The full variable domain, rest sourced from reference TRBV7-9 and TRBJ1-2, is DTGVSQNPRHKITKRGQNVTFRCDPISEHNRLYWYRQTLGQGPEFLTYFQNEAQLEKSRLLSDRFSAERPKGSFSTLEIQRTEQGDSAMYLCASSPGPNGYTFGSGTRLTVV.

The V and J genes are TRBV10-3 and TRBJ1-1, with a tentative D call TRBD1 (5 bases). Trimming shortened V by 3 bases and J by 4 bases, and 15 bases separated the two germline ends. Looked up from germline, CDR1 is ENHRY and CDR2 is SYGVKD. The CDR3 sequence is 15 residues long. The CDR3 loop reads CAISDPPVGGTEAFF. In DNA form, the CDR3 reads TGTGCCATCAGTGACCCCCCGGTGGGGGGCACTGAAGCTTTCTTT.

The chain has TRBV19 and TRBJ2-7; perhaps D is TRBD1 or TRBD2 (5 bases each). Between the trimmed V and J ends, which lost 5 bases and 0 bases, there was a span of 14 bases. The CDR3 is 15 residues long. The germline gives CDR1 LNHDA, CDR2 SQIVND (reference sequence). The CDR3 DNA follows: TGTGCCAGTAGTTGGGACGTGGGAAACTCCTACGAGCAGTACTTC. Protein product: CASSWDVGNSYEQYF.

V and J are TRBV28 and TRBJ2-7; D is unclear. CDR3 length: 11 amino acids. The germline V and J ends were trimmed by 5 bases and 9 bases, with 11 bases remaining between them. Germline CDR1 is MDHEN and CDR2 is SYDVKM. The CDR3 region has the DNA TGTGCCAGCAGTCCCTCGTCCGGGCAGTACTTC. It specifies CASSPSSGQYF.

The V and J genes are TRBV27 and TRBJ2-7; D possibly corresponds to TRBD2 (5 bases). The CDR3 loop spans 15 amino acids. The germline V gene has CDR1 MNHEY and CDR2 SMNVEV (reference sequence). V lost 3 bases, J lost 0 bases, and 12 bases lay in between. This CDR3 is CASSFMFSDSYEQYF. CDR3 nucleotides: TGTGCCAGCAGTTTTATGTTTAGCGACTCCTACGAGCAGTACTTC.

The chain has TRBV27 and TRBJ2-7; no firm D call. The CDR3 runs to 13 residues. The ends were cut back, 5 bases at V and 1 base at J, with 9 bases in the middle. Per germline, CDR1 MNHEY and CDR2 SMNVEV (reference sequence). The CDR3 region is CASSLKISYEQYF. The CDR3 DNA reads as TGTGCCAGCAGTCTGAAGATATCCTACGAGCAGTACTTC.

The chain joins TRBV29-1 to TRBJ2-7; 7 bases agree with TRBD2. The CDR3 consists of 13 residues. The junction had 4 bases not matched to a gene; V was cut back by 3 bases and J by 2 bases. Germline V gene lookup returns CDR1 SQVTM and CDR2 ANQGSEA. CDR3 loop: CSVDASGTYEQYF. Here the CDR3 DNA reads TGCAGCGTTGACGCTAGCGGTACCTACGAGCAGTACTTC.

The gene calls are TRBV27 and TRBJ2-5, with 10 bases aligning to TRBD2. Trimming cost V 4 bases and J 3 bases; bases outside gene matches: 5. Germline values: CDR1 MNHEY, CDR2 SMNVEV (reference sequence). This CDR3 contains 15 residues. The CDR3 sequence is CASSSPLAGEETQYF. Here the CDR3 DNA reads TGTGCCAGCAGTTCCCCTCTAGCGGGAGAAGAGACCCAGTACTTC.

The V gene is TRBV30, the J gene TRBJ2-5, with D perhaps TRBD2 (6 bases). CDR1 and CDR2 (germline): GTSNPN, SVGIG (reference sequence). The CDR3 has 15 amino acids. V was shortened by 1 base and J by 4 bases, with 16 bases between the two germline ends. The CDR3 region has the DNA TGTGCCTGGAGTGCCGGGACTGGAGGGCCAGAGACCCAGTACTTC. Residues: CAWSAGTGGPETQYF.